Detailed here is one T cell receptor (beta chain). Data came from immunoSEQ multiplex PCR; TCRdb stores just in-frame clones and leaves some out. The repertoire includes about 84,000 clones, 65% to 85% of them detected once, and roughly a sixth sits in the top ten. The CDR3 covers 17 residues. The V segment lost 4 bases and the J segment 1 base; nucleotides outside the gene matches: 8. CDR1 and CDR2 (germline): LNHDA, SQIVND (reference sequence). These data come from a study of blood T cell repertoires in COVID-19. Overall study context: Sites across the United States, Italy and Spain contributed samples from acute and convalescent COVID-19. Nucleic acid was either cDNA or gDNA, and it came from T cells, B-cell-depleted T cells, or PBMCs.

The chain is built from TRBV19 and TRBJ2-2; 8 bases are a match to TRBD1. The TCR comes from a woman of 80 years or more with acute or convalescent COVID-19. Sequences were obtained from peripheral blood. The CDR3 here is CASSTPPGTGNTGELFF. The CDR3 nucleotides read TGTGCCAGTAGTACCCCCCCCGGGACAGGGAACACCGGGGAGCTGTTTTTT.